This T cell receptor (beta chain) is drawn from a study of Tregs in tolerant kidney transplant recipients. Study-wide results and limits: Findings come from small patient numbers and require larger validation.

Worth noting for this clone: Its specificity is unknown. Read sequence stops 3 residues before the CDR3 end, and the germline J gene provides the missing end.

Per germline, CDR1 SGHTA and CDR2 FQGNSA. The CDR3 length is 17 residues. Profiling relied on immunoSEQ multiplex PCR, and the TCRdb table lists in-frame clones only, not all of them. The sample includes roughly 48,000 clones. This clonotype was obtained from a human donor who received a combined kidney and bone marrow transplant. Sample: CD4+ T cells from blood, taken before the transplant. This chain links TRBV7-2 with TRBJ2-5; the D gene is possibly TRBD2 (5 bases). The CDR3 bases that were read are TGTGCAAGTCGCTTAGCCCCCCCTTCGGGGTGCCAAGAGACC. Its translation is CASRLAPPSGCQET. The complete CDR3 reads CASRLAPPSGCQETQYF. Full variable domain (remainder filled in from reference TRBV7-2 and TRBJ2-5): GAGVSQSPSNKVTEKGKDVELRCDPISGHTALYWYRQSLGQGLEFLIYFQGNSAPDKSGLPSDRFSAERTGGSVSTLTIQRTQQEDSAVYLCASRLAPPSGCQETQYFGPGTRLLVL.